The TCR beta chain described here comes from a study of beta chain features in type 1 diabetes. Study-wide results and caveats: The study found moderately but significantly shorter TCRB CDR3s in all four CD4+ subsets of Type 1 diabetes patients.

Concerning this clone: What it recognizes is unknown.

The CDR3 contains 15 residues. V was shortened by 1 base and J by 0 bases, with 7 bases between the two germline ends. Germline CDR1 and CDR2: SGDLS and YYNGEE. What was sequenced were expressed TCRB transcripts, since all of the isolated RNA had been reverse transcribed. TCRdb's copy holds only in-frame clones and misses some; the assay was immunoSEQ multiplex PCR. The table shows over 100,000 clones, with about 15% occurring only once. Once sorted, every population was more than 98% pure. The sequenced sample was central memory CD4+ T cells from blood. This sequence was found in a man aged 30-40 years with type 1 diabetes. The genes are TRBV9 and TRBJ2-2; no firm D call. CDR3: CASSVSVTNTGELFF. In DNA form, the CDR3 reads TGTGCCAGCAGCGTAAGTGTAACGAACACCGGGGAGCTGTTTTTT.